This T cell receptor beta chain appears in the sequencing data of a study of cytomegalovirus exposure and HLA in healthy donors. Broader study findings: Later analysis suggested links between common viral pathogens and several top significant clusters.

This PCR relied on a set of 60 Vbeta primers and 13 Jbeta primers. TCRdb keeps only in-frame clones here, not all; method: immunoSEQ multiplex PCR. Of about 130,000 clones in the sample, about 82% were seen once. Notes on this clone: What it binds is not known.

CDR1 is SNHLY and CDR2 is FYNNEI in the germline V gene. The germline V and J ends were trimmed by 3 bases and 0 bases, with 11 bases remaining between them. This CDR3 spans 15 amino acids. This clonotype was sampled from a female donor in good health and CMV-seropositive. The chain joins TRBV2 to TRBJ1-1; D gene ambiguous. The sample consisted of PBMCs. The CDR3 loop reads CASSDPGRMNTEAFF. CDR3 DNA: TGTGCCAGCAGTGACCCTGGTAGAATGAACACTGAAGCTTTCTTT.